This passage covers 2 T cell receptor beta chains from one sample sequenced in a study of metastatic and nonmetastatic thyroid tumors. MiXCR reprocessed the PCR reads for TCRdb. In the table there are approximately 90,000 clones, roughly an eighth of which are singletons. Thyroid surgery was performed in patients who had received no treatment beforehand. The source material was blood. These receptor sequences come from a female donor with papillary thyroid cancer or a benign thyroid nodule (not recorded which). Some clones in this sample may be carry-over from other donors' samples.

This clone appeared many times. The chain has TRBV2 and TRBJ1-2; D is unresolved. Per germline, CDR1 SNHLY and CDR2 FYNNEI. The CDR3 totals 13 residues. The V end lost 2 bases, the J end lost 0 bases, and 4 bases lay between the germline ends. The CDR3 reads CASSEKPNYGYTF. The CDR3 DNA reads as TGTGCCAGCAGTGAAAAGCCTAACTATGGCTACACCTTC.

The CDR3 region has the DNA TGCAGTGCTAGAGGTTGGGCGGGAGAAGAGCAGTTCTTC. It yields the protein CSARGWAGEEQFF. The chain has TRBV20-1 and TRBJ2-1, with 7 bases lining up with TRBD2. CDR1 and CDR2 from the germline V gene are DFQATT and SNEGSKA (reference sequence). V was clipped by 1 base and J by 10 bases; unmatched bases: 7. CDR3 length: 13 amino acids.